The 29 T cell receptor delta chains listed next were all sequenced from one sample in a study of gamma-delta T cells after stem cell transplantation. TCRdb fed the RT-PCR reads to CATT. The sample yields around 16,000 delta-chain clones, approximately 8.8% seen once. The sample taken for sequencing was gamma-delta T cells. Every receptor here comes from a human donor. It is not recorded whose cells these are; they may come from a transplant donor.

This clone was seen at least ten times. TCRdb's entry gives the protein of a much larger clone, which mismatches this DNA's translation at residue 6, likely from a read error; the protein reported here is translated from the DNA. The chain has TRDV2 and TRDJ1, with 8 bases identical to TRDD3. Germline V gives CDR1 GEAIGNYY, CDR2 EKD. The CDR3 totals 17 residues. Germline trimming cut 0 bases from V and 0 bases from J; bases unmatched to any gene: 8. CDR3 in amino acids: CACDTSTGGAYTDKLIF. The CDR3 bases are TGTGCCTGTGACACCAGTACTGGGGGGGCGTACACCGATAAACTCATCTTT.

Note on this clone: It is likely a read error: a sequence one base away is far more abundant. Other DNA sequences within the sample encode an identical CDR3. This sequence joins TRDV2 and TRDJ1; the D is unclear. The CDR3 is made up of 17 amino acids. Looked up from germline, CDR1 is GEAIGNYY and CDR2 is EKD. The V gene lost 1 base and the J gene lost 0 bases, with 17 bases spanning the gap. The CDR3 here is CACDTVRPKKYTDKLIF. Here the CDR3 DNA reads TGTGCCTGTGACACTGTAAGACCCAAAAAGTACACCGATAAACTCATCTTT.

This clone was counted ten times or more. Given a far larger clone just one base away, this is likely a sequencing read error. The gene calls are TRDV2 and TRDJ1, with 7 bases fitting TRDD3. Germline CDR1 reads GEAIGNYY; CDR2 reads EKD. The CDR3 is 15 amino acids. CDR3 in amino acids: CACDTVLGKGDKPIF. The CDR3 DNA reads as TGTGCCTGTGACACCGTACTGGGGAAAGGGGATAAACCCATCTTT.

The sample holds a few counts of this clone. TCRdb's protein for this DNA is that of a much larger clone and differs from the translation at residue 7, likely a read error; the protein shown is the DNA translation. The V call is TRDV2, the J call TRDJ1; 8 bases are shared with TRDD3. Trimming removed 1 base from V and 0 bases from J; junction bases left unmatched: 15. This CDR3 region has 19 residues. CDR1 is GEAIGNYY, CDR2 EKD, per germline. CDR3 amino acids: CACDTVPGGQTTYTDKLIF. The CDR3 coding sequence is TGTGCCTGTGACACTGTTCCTGGGGGACAGACTACGTACACCGATAAACTCATCTTT.

As for this clone: TCRdb shows a much larger clone's protein in place of this DNA's translation, and the two differ at residue 3, likely through a read error; the protein shown is translated from the DNA. The CDR3 loop is CARDTPDGGSSSWDTRQMFF. The CDR3 DNA follows: TGTGCCCGTGACACTCCCGATGGGGGATCCTCCTCCTGGGACACCCGACAGATGTTTTTC. The V gene is TRDV2, the J gene TRDJ3; 8 bases are shared with TRDD3. CDR3 length: 20 amino acids. CDR1 and CDR2 from the germline V gene are GEAIGNYY and EKD.

This clone was found many times. A far larger clone is a single base away, which makes a read error likely. V and J are TRDV2 and TRDJ1, with 10 positions matching TRDD3. Germline assignment: CDR1 GEAIGNYY and CDR2 EKD. The CDR3 runs to 19 residues. The CDR3 is CACDTVMAQLGDRIGKPIF. The DNA for the CDR3 is TGTGCCTGTGACACCGTTATGGCTCAGCTGGGGGATAGAATCGGTAAACCCATCTTT.

Points on this clone: A read error likely explains why the TCRdb protein, taken from a much larger clone, differs from this DNA's translation at residue 4; the protein shown is translated from the DNA. The chain is built from TRDV2 and TRDJ1; TRDD2 or TRDD3 may be the D gene (6 bases each). V was shortened by 4 bases and J by 0 bases, with 29 bases between the two germline ends. This CDR3 is built from 20 residues. From germline, CDR1 is GEAIGNYY and CDR2 EKD. The CDR3 DNA sequence: TGTGCCTGTGAGACTCTCCTACGGGCCACTGGGACCACGAACACCGATAAACTCATCTTT. This translates into CACETLLRATGTTNTDKLIF.

This clone showed up just a few times. The protein that TCRdb holds for this DNA derives from a much larger clone and differs from the translated DNA at residue 5, which likely indicates a read error; the protein shown here is translated from the DNA. V and J are TRDV2 and TRDJ1; 8 bases are a match to TRDD3. The germline CDR1 and CDR2 sequences are GEAIGNYY and EKD. J was trimmed by 1 base and V by 3 bases; bases with no gene match: 18. This CDR3 is 19 amino acids long. For the CDR3, the DNA is TGTGCCTGTGACGCCCTGGAACTGGGGGTCCCTTACCTCACCGATAAACTCATCTTT. Residues: CACDALELGVPYLTDKLIF.

This clone was seen repeatedly, ten times or more. TCRdb assigns this DNA the protein of a much larger clone, which departs from its translation at residue 4; this likely reflects a read error, and the protein shown comes from translating the DNA. Within the sample, other DNA sequences also encode this same CDR3. The chain employs TRDV2 and TRDJ1, with 7 positions matching TRDD3. The V gene's germline CDR1 is GEAIGNYY and CDR2 EKD. The V gene end was trimmed by 4 bases and the J gene end by 2 bases; junction bases not matched to a gene: 6. The CDR3 extends over 14 amino acids. The CDR3 spells CACDPLGRTDKLIF. The CDR3 DNA is TGTGCCTGTGATCCACTGGGGCGGACCGATAAACTCATCTTT.

This clone has more than one count but fewer than ten. TCRdb shows a much larger clone's protein in place of this DNA's translation, and the two differ at residue 3, likely through a read error; the protein shown is translated from the DNA. The genes are TRDV2 and TRDJ1, with 11 bases aligning to TRDD3. The CDR3 consists of 17 residues. Germline loops: CDR1 GEAIGNYY, CDR2 EKD. This CDR3 is CAYDTGGITGGYDKLIF. DNA for the CDR3: TGTGCCTATGACACCGGTGGTATCACTGGGGGATACGATAAACTCATCTTT.

In regard to this clone: A far larger clone is a single base away, which makes a read error likely. The sample carries other DNA sequences with the same CDR3. The V call is TRDV2, the J call TRDJ1, with 10 nucleotides matching TRDD3. The V and J ends lost 5 bases and 7 bases, in that order; junction bases with no gene match: 12. Germline assignment: CDR1 GEAIGNYY and CDR2 EKD. CDR3 size: 15 residues. The CDR3 nucleotides read TGTGCCTGTGTCCCGCTGGGGGATAGTTGGGCTAAACTCATCTTT. It encodes CACVPLGDSWAKLIF.

Details on this clone: The protein recorded in TCRdb matches a much larger clone and deviates from this DNA's translation at residue 12, suggesting a read error; the protein here is obtained by translating the DNA. The chain links TRDV2 to TRDJ1; TRDD3 aligns across 11 bases. This CDR3 spans 18 amino acids. Germline V lookup: CDR1 GEAIGNYY, CDR2 EKD. CDR3 sequence reads: CACDIVGDTRSFTDKLIF. The CDR3, as DNA: TGTGCCTGTGACATAGTGGGGGATACGCGATCTTTCACCGATAAACTAATCTTT.

On this clone itself: This may be a read error, as it is one base from a much larger clone. The sample has other DNA sequences that encode this CDR3 too. V gene TRDV1 combines with J gene TRDJ2; 8 bases are a match to TRDD3. The CDR3 has 22 residues. J lost 2 bases, V lost 2 bases, and 22 bases had no gene match. CDR1 is TSWWSYY and CDR2 is QGS in the germline V gene. The CDR3 coding sequence is TGTGCTCTTGGGGAATTGGAGTATCCTTCTTCCCTGGGGGAAGGCTTGACAGCACAACTCTTCTTT. It encodes CALGELEYPSSLGEGLTAQLFF.

A note on this clone: One base separates it from a far larger clone, so it is likely a read error. Other DNA sequences in this sample translate to the same CDR3. The J gene is TRDJ1, the V gene TRDV2, with D possibly TRDD3 on 5 matching bases. The CDR3 covers 18 residues. Between the trimmed V and J ends, which lost 0 bases and 3 bases, there was a span of 22 bases. Germline V CDR1 and CDR2: GEAIGNYY, EKD. Written as DNA, the CDR3 is TGTGCCTGTGACACCGTGGGGACCTCATCGCAGAGCGCCGATAAACTCATCTTT. Protein sequence: CACDTVGTSSQSADKLIF.

This clone was counted a few times. One end of the junction fails to match germline, which may point to a read error. The chain has TRDV1 and TRDJ2, with D possibly being TRDD3 (5 bases). The CDR3 has 19 amino acids. CDR1 and CDR2 (germline): TSWWSYY, QGS. In DNA, the CDR3 is TGTGCTATTGCCAAAAGAGGGACCCGTAGGGGTGGGGTGACAGCAAAACTCTTCTTT. Protein: CAIAKRGTRRGGVTAKLFF.

On this clone itself: One base separates it from a far larger clone, so it is likely a read error. The same CDR3 is also encoded by other DNA sequences in this sample. The V and J genes are TRDV2 and TRDJ1, with 8 bases matching TRDD3. J gave up 2 bases and V 0 bases, and 10 bases lay outside the gene matches. The V gene's germline CDR1 is GEAIGNYY and CDR2 EKD. The CDR3 extends over 17 amino acids. The CDR3 loop reads CACDTLGDTNPTDKLIF. The CDR3 DNA is TGTGCCTGTGACACCTTAGGGGATACAAACCCTACCGATAAACTCATCTTT.

There are a few counts of this clone. TCRdb's protein for this DNA is that of a much larger clone and differs from the translation at residue 3, likely a read error; the protein shown is the DNA translation. The chain carries TRDV2 and TRDJ1, with D tentatively TRDD3 (6 bases). Germline CDR1 reads GEAIGNYY; CDR2 reads EKD. The CDR3 covers 16 residues. The CDR3 loop is CAYDALRGSDTDKLIF. The CDR3, as DNA: TGTGCCTATGACGCCCTTAGGGGATCGGACACCGATAAACTCATCTTT.

A word on this clone: The translation of this DNA and the TCRdb protein of a much larger clone differ at residue 6, probably owing to a read error; the protein shown here is translated from the DNA. This chain links TRDV2 with TRDJ3; 11 bases agree with TRDD3. Germline V gives CDR1 GEAIGNYY, CDR2 EKD. Losses at the gene ends were 0 bases for V and 0 bases for J; bases not matched to a gene: 12. This CDR3 spans 22 amino acids. The CDR3 protein is CACDTTTVGDTVDSWDTRQMFF. In DNA, the CDR3 is TGTGCCTGTGACACCACTACCGTGGGGGATACGGTGGACTCCTGGGACACCCGACAGATGTTTTTC.

This clone was seen only a few times. The sample has other DNA sequences that encode this CDR3 too. Here the CDR3 reads CACDTVKGGYVLTDKLIF. CDR3 coding DNA: TGTGCCTGTGACACCGTCAAGGGGGGATACGTGCTGACCGATAAACTCATCTTT. This rearrangement joins TRDV2 to TRDJ1, with TRDD3 identical over 10 bases. The CDR3 is 18 residues long. The V segment lost 0 bases and the J segment 2 bases; nucleotides outside the gene matches: 11. Germline loops: CDR1 GEAIGNYY, CDR2 EKD.

The chain uses TRDV2 and TRDJ3, with D tentatively TRDD3 (6 bases). CDR1 is GEAIGNYY, CDR2 EKD, per germline. The length of the CDR3 is 20 residues. The V end was cut by 0 bases, the J end by 18 bases, with 35 bases between. Here the CDR3 DNA reads TGTGCCTGTGACACCGTCCTTATGGGGATCAGCTCCTGTGACCCCCGCCCGATGTTTTTC. Its protein product is CACDTVLMGISSCDPRPMFF.

This chain links TRDV2 with TRDJ1; the D gene is possibly TRDD3 (6 bases). V lost 3 bases and J lost 11, with 21 bases in between. From germline, CDR1 is GEAIGNYY and CDR2 EKD. The CDR3 is made up of 14 amino acids. CDR3 bases: TGTGCCTGTGACGAGCTACGGGGGGAGACGAACCTCATCTTT. It codes for CACDELRGETNLIF.

The table lists this clone with a few counts. This DNA translates differently at residue 8 from the TCRdb protein, which is that of a much larger clone; a read error is likely, and the protein shown is the DNA's own translation. The chain recombines TRDV2 with TRDJ1, with TRDD3 matching 7 bases. The germline gives CDR1 GEAIGNYY, CDR2 EKD. With V trimmed by 0 bases and J by 4 bases, 22 bases remained unmatched. The CDR3 is 20 residues long. CDR3: CACDTVPPNWGSENGDKLIF. The CDR3 DNA reads as TGTGCCTGTGACACCGTTCCTCCCAACTGGGGATCGGAAAATGGCGATAAACTCATCTTT.

Note on this clone: The protein that TCRdb holds for this DNA derives from a much larger clone and differs from the translated DNA at residue 12, which likely indicates a read error; the protein shown here is translated from the DNA. The DNA of the CDR3 is TGTGCCTGTGACCGACTGGGGGATACGAGGCACGCCTCGGGTTTAGGCGGACTCATCTTT. This encodes CACDRLGDTRHASGLGGLIF. The genes are TRDV2 and TRDJ1; 13 positions agree with TRDD3. V trimming: 3 bases; J trimming: 10 bases; junction bases outside the gene matches: 25. The CDR3 extends over 20 amino acids. Germline-derived CDR1 and CDR2 are GEAIGNYY and EKD.

This clone has a handful of counts. The TCRdb protein, from a much larger clone, departs from this DNA's translation at residue 6, likely by read error; the protein shown derives from the DNA. The chain carries TRDV2 and TRDJ1, with 9 bases matching TRDD3. CDR3 length: 15 residues. CDR1 is GEAIGNYY and CDR2 is EKD in the germline V gene. Trimming cost V 3 bases and J 7 bases; bases outside gene matches: 11. CDR3 protein: CACDPLLGDARKLIF. The DNA for the CDR3 is TGTGCCTGTGACCCTCTCCTGGGGGATGCCCGTAAACTCATCTTT.

Many counts were recorded for this clone. This rearrangement joins TRDV2 to TRDJ1; D is ambiguous. The germline V gene encodes CDR1 GEAIGNYY and CDR2 EKD. The germline V and J ends were trimmed by 0 bases and 4 bases, with 26 bases remaining between them. This CDR3 has 19 residues. CDR3 loop: CACDTGETETPPTNDKLIF. For the CDR3, the DNA is TGTGCCTGTGACACCGGAGAAACGGAAACGCCGCCAACGAACGATAAACTCATCTTT.

This clone has only a few counts. This likely reflects a read error, since a far larger clone is one base away. The sample contains more than one DNA sequence encoding this CDR3. V is TRDV1 and J is TRDJ1, with 12 bases fitting TRDD3. Per germline, CDR1 TSWWSYY and CDR2 QGS. J was trimmed by 5 bases and V by 0 bases; bases with no gene match: 13. This CDR3 comprises 19 residues. The DNA of the CDR3 is TGTGCTCTTGGGGAACTAGAGCCACCCGACTGGGGGATACAGGATAAACTCATCTTT. This sequence encodes CALGELEPPDWGIQDKLIF.

Worth noting for this clone: The same CDR3 also results from other DNA sequences found in this sample. Here the CDR3 DNA reads TGTGCCTGTGACACCGTCCGTTTCACTGGGGAACTCTCTGGTGAGACCGATAAACTCATCTTT. This codes for CACDTVRFTGELSGETDKLIF. The V call is TRDV2, the J call TRDJ1; TRDD3 matches 7 bases. The CDR3 is made up of 21 amino acids. V lost 0 bases and J lost 2; bases outside the gene matches: 23. CDR1 and CDR2 from the germline V gene are GEAIGNYY and EKD.

This clone was counted a few times. This DNA translates differently at residue 14 from the TCRdb protein, which is that of a much larger clone; a read error is likely, and the protein shown is the DNA's own translation. The gene calls are TRDV2 and TRDJ1; 9 positions agree with TRDD3. Germline V lookup: CDR1 GEAIGNYY, CDR2 EKD. This CDR3 is built from 16 residues. This chain's CDR3 is CACDALLGDATDKPIF. The DNA of the CDR3 is TGTGCCTGTGACGCTCTACTGGGGGACGCCACCGATAAACCCATCTTT.

In this sample, this clone turned up a few times. TCRdb has a much larger clone's protein, which differs at residue 7 from the translation of this DNA, likely because of a read error; what is shown is the protein translated from the DNA. The CDR3 DNA sequence: TGTGCCTGTGACACGGCTGGACTGGGGGCCACAGCACAACTCTTCTTT. It encodes CACDTAGLGATAQLFF. The gene calls are TRDV2 and TRDJ2, with TRDD3 identical over 8 bases. Germline V gene sequence: CDR1 GEAIGNYY, CDR2 EKD. This CDR3 comprises 16 residues. The J segment lost 5 bases and the V segment lost 1 base, leaving 8 bases of the junction unmatched.